Listed below are T cell receptor beta chains from one sample, sequenced in a study of CD8+ T cells in alopecia areata. Profiling relied on immunoSEQ multiplex PCR, and the TCRdb table lists in-frame clones only, not all of them. Here the sample spans roughly 280,000 clones, about 60% being singletons. This specimen consisted of CD4+ T cells sorted from blood, obtained around week 53, from a patient treated with tofacitinib. Every receptor here comes from a human donor with alopecia areata. Each CDR3 is given with its conserved first and last residue. A D gene is named only where the DNA matches it firmly. A clone size is listed for some rows: how often the clone was seen (once, few, many), or a class if it is expanded.

D,J,V,size,DNA,CDR3
TRBD2,TRBJ2-1,TRBV30,-,TGTGCCTGGAGTCGAGGGAGGGCCTACAATGAGCAGTTCTTC,CAWSRGRAYNEQFF
-,TRBJ2-7,TRBV2,few,TGTGCCAGCAGTTATTACGAGCAGTACTTC,CASSYYEQYF
TRBD1,TRBJ1-1,TRBV23-1,-,TGCGCCAGCAGTCGGCGGACAGGGGTGGACACTGAAGCTTTCTTT,CASSRRTGVDTEAFF
-,TRBJ1-1,TRBV29-1,once,TGCAGCGTTGAGCCGGGGAACACTGAAGCTTTCTTT,CSVEPGNTEAFF
TRBD1,TRBJ1-6,TRBV30,-,TGTGCCTTCTCAGGACAGGGAAATTCACCCCTCCACTTT,CAFSGQGNSPLHF
-,TRBJ1-6,TRBV5-1,-,TGCGCCAGCAGCATAAGCTCCTATAATTCACCCCTCCACTTT,CASSISSYNSPLHF
-,TRBJ1-6,TRBV9,-,TGTGCCAGCAGCGTAGCGGGGAGTAATTCACCCCTCCACTTT,CASSVAGSNSPLHF
-,TRBJ1-2,TRBV30,few,TGTGCCTGGCTGGGATACGGCTATGGCTACACCTTC,CAWLGYGYGYTF
-,TRBJ1-1,TRBV4-2,-,TGTGCCAGCAGCTACCTTGGGGCAGGGGAGGTTCTAGAAGCTTTCTTT,CASSYLGAGEVLEAFF
TRBD1,TRBJ2-7,TRBV6-5,-,TGTGCCAGCAGCCGCCGGACAGGCCAGGACTACGAGCAGTACTTC,CASSRRTGQDYEQYF
-,TRBJ2-4,TRBV2,-,TGTGCCAGCAGTGTGTTAGATATCCAGTACTTC,CASSVLDIQYF
TRBD1,TRBJ2-7,TRBV5-1,few,TGCGCCAGCCGACAGGGGGCCAACTCCTACGAGCAGTACTTC,CASRQGANSYEQYF
TRBD2,TRBJ2-1,TRBV2,-,TGTGCCAGTTCACTAGCGGGGGGTTCGGATGAGCAGTTCTTC,CASSLAGGSDEQFF
-,TRBJ2-1,TRBV6-5,-,TGTGCCACCTCAGGTTTGAATGAGCAGTTCTTC,CATSGLNEQFF
-,TRBJ2-7,TRBV5-6,-,TGTGCCAGCAGCTTTAAGGGCCACTACGAGCAGTACTTC,CASSFKGHYEQYF
-,TRBJ2-2,TRBV6-5,-,TGTGCCAGCAGTTTTAACACCGGGGAGCTGTTTTTT,CASSFNTGELFF
TRBD1,TRBJ2-5,TRBV7-6,once,TGTGCCAGCAGTCTGGGGACAGACCAAGAGACCCAGTACTTC,CASSLGTDQETQYF
-,TRBJ1-2,TRBV30,few,TGTGCCTGGACGGGAAACTATGGCTACACCTTC,CAWTGNYGYTF
TRBD2,TRBJ2-1,TRBV30,once,TGTGCCTGGAGTCAGGGACTAGCGGCTGGGAGTGTGCAGTTCTTC,CAWSQGLAAGSVQFF
TRBD2,TRBJ2-1,TRBV29-1,-,TGCAGCGTTGAGTGGACTAGCGGGGCTTACAATGAGCAGTTCTTC,CSVEWTSGAYNEQFF
-,TRBJ1-2,TRBV5-1,-,TGCGCCAGCAGCTTGGGACAGTCCCCTTATGGCTACACCTTC,CASSLGQSPYGYTF
TRBD1,TRBJ1-1,TRBV2,-,TGTGCCAGCAGTGTAGGGACAGAGAACACTGAAGCTTTCTTT,CASSVGTENTEAFF
TRBD1,TRBJ2-7,TRBV10-3,-,TGTGCCATCAGTGATGGGGACAGGGGTTACGAGCAGTACTTC,CAISDGDRGYEQYF
-,TRBJ2-5,TRBV7-2,-,TGTGCCAGCAGCCCCGGGACGCGGGCAATGGGGGAGACCCAGTACTTC,CASSPGTRAMGETQYF
-,TRBJ2-7,TRBV5-6,-,TGTGCCAGCAGCTTGGGCGCGTACGAGCAGTACTTC,CASSLGAYEQYF
-,TRBJ1-1,TRBV19,few,TGTGCCAGTAGTAGGGACGCGAACACTGAAGCTTTCTTT,CASSRDANTEAFF
-,TRBJ1-4,TRBV29-1,-,TGCAGCGCCCTCGGGAGAGATGAAAAACTGTTTTTT,CSALGRDEKLFF
TRBD2,TRBJ2-7,TRBV30,few,TGTGCCTGCCAAGGGAGGGCCGAGAGCTCCTACGAGCAGTACTTC,CACQGRAESSYEQYF
-,TRBJ2-3,TRBV25-1,few,TGTGCCAGCAGTGGGAGCACAGATACGCAGTATTTT,CASSGSTDTQYF
-,TRBJ1-1,TRBV6-6,-,TGTGCCAGCAGTCCACGCCTATACACTGAAGCTTTCTTT,CASSPRLYTEAFF
-,TRBJ2-7,TRBV6-6,-,TGTGCCACTTACAGGGATGAGCAGTACTTC,CATYRDEQYF
-,TRBJ2-7,TRBV19,-,TGTGCCAGTAGTTTGTCTGTATCCTTTGAGCAGTACTTC,CASSLSVSFEQYF
TRBD2,TRBJ2-5,TRBV7-8,-,TGTGCCAGCAGCGGCGGGAGGAACCAAGAGACCCAGTACTTC,CASSGGRNQETQYF
-,TRBJ2-7,TRBV29-1,-,TGCAGCGTCACGGCAGGGAAATACGAGCAGTACTTC,CSVTAGKYEQYF
-,TRBJ1-6,TRBV7-3,-,TGTGCCAGCAGCTCAGGGAATTCACCCCTCCACTTT,CASSSGNSPLHF
-,TRBJ2-3,TRBV29-1,-,TGCAGCGTTGTGGTTCCCCCAGATACGCAGTATTTT,CSVVVPPDTQYF
-,TRBJ1-5,TRBV6-5,once,TGTGCCAGCAGACAGGGTAGTTATCAGCCCCAGCATTTT,CASRQGSYQPQHF
-,TRBJ1-6,TRBV30,few,TGTGCCTGGAAAGACCAGGGCAATTCACCCCTCCACTTT,CAWKDQGNSPLHF
TRBD1,TRBJ2-7,TRBV5-6,-,TGTGCCAGCCTAACTAATGGTAGGACAGGGGTCACCTACGAGCAGTACTTC,CASLTNGRTGVTYEQYF
-,TRBJ2-1,TRBV5-1,-,TGCGCCAGCAGCTTGGGCTTGGGTTCGATGTACAATGAGCAGTTCTTC,CASSLGLGSMYNEQFF
-,TRBJ1-6,TRBV27,-,TGTGCCAGCACTCAGGGTTCAGGAGGGAATTCACCCCTCCACTTT,CASTQGSGGNSPLHF
-,TRBJ1-2,TRBV4-1,-,TGCGCCAGCAGCCAAGAGGGGGCAGGGGATCCTAACTATGGCTACACCTTC,CASSQEGAGDPNYGYTF
-,TRBJ1-1,TRBV14,-,TGTGCCAGCAGCCCGACAGACGGAGCGAACACTGAAGCTTTCTTT,CASSPTDGANTEAFF
TRBD1,TRBJ2-7,TRBV5-6,-,TGTGCCAGCAGCCGGACAGGGGTCTACGAGCAGTACTTC,CASSRTGVYEQYF
TRBD2,TRBJ2-5,TRBV25-1,-,TGTGCCAGCAGTGACGGGACTAGTAAGACCCAGTACTTC,CASSDGTSKTQYF
-,TRBJ2-3,TRBV5-1,-,TGCGCCAGCAGTTTGCGGGGGCTGGGCACAGATACGCAGTATTTT,CASSLRGLGTDTQYF
-,TRBJ2-7,TRBV6-1,-,TGTGCCAGCAGTGAAGCGCGAGACTACGAGCAGTACTTC,CASSEARDYEQYF
TRBD2,TRBJ2-7,TRBV7-2,-,TGTGCCAGCAGCTTCCAAGCGGGGGGTCACTACGAGCAGTACTTC,CASSFQAGGHYEQYF
-,TRBJ2-7,TRBV4-1,-,TGCGCCAGCAGCCAAGATAGAGGCAGACAGAGCTCCTACGAGCAGTACTTC,CASSQDRGRQSSYEQYF
TRBD1,TRBJ1-3,TRBV6-6,-,TGTGCCAGCAGTTTTTTACAGGGGGAAGTAAACACCATATATTTT,CASSFLQGEVNTIYF
-,TRBJ1-4,TRBV25-1,-,TGTGCCAGCAGTGAATACGAGGGCCGATCCGAAAAACTGTTTTTT,CASSEYEGRSEKLFF
-,TRBJ1-5,TRBV7-2,-,TGTGCCAGCAGCCCCCTGGAGAGGGTACGCTTTTCCCAGCATTTT,CASSPLERVRFSQHF
-,TRBJ2-4,TRBV6-5,-,TGTGCCAGCAGCCTAGTTCCTCCGGCCAAAAACATTCAGTACTTC,CASSLVPPAKNIQYF
-,TRBJ2-2,TRBV30,once,TGTGCCATTCGTGACAGAGCGAACACCGGGGAGCTGTTTTTT,CAIRDRANTGELFF
-,TRBJ1-1,TRBV29-1,-,TGCAGCGTTGAAGATCGTATAGGCAGACTGAACACTGAAGCTTTCTTT,CSVEDRIGRLNTEAFF
-,TRBJ1-5,TRBV7-8,few,TGTGCCAGCAGCTTGCGTCCATCAGATATCCAGCATTTT,CASSLRPSDIQHF
-,TRBJ1-6,TRBV9,-,TGTGCCAGCAGCGCGAGAGGTTCACCCCTCCACTTT,CASSARGSPLHF
TRBD1,TRBJ2-7,TRBV5-6,-,TGTGCCAGCAGCTTTAGGACAGGAGCTTTTCCCTACGAGCAGTACTTC,CASSFRTGAFPYEQYF